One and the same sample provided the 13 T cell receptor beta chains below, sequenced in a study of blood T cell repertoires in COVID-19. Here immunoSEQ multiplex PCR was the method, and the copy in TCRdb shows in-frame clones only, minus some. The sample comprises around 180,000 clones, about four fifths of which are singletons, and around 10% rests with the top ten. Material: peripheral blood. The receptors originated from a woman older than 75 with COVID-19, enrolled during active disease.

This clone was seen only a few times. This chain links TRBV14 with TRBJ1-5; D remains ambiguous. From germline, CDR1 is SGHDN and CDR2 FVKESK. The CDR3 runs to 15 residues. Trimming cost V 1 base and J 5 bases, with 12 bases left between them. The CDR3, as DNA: TGTGCCAGCAGCCAAGTTCCTCAGTACGATCAGCCCCAGCATTTT. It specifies CASSQVPQYDQPQHF. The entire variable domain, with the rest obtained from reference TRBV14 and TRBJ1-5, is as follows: EAGVTQFPSHSVIEKGQTVTLRCDPISGHDNLYWYRRVMGKEIKFLLHFVKESKQDESGMPNNRFLAERTGGTYSTLKVQPAELEDSGVYFCASSQVPQYDQPQHFGDGTRLSIL.

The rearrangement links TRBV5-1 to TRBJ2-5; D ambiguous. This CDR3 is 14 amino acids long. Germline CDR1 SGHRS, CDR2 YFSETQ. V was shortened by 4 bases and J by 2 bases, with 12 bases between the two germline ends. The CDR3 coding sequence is TGCGCCAGCAGCGTCCATGACGGGCAAGAGACCCAGTACTTC. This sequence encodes CASSVHDGQETQYF.

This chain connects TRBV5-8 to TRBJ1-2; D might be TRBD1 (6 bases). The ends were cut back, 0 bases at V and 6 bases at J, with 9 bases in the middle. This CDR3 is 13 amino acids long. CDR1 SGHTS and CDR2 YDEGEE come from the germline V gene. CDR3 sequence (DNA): TGTGCCAGCAGCTTGGAGGGGGATGATGGCTACACCTTC. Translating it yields CASSLEGDDGYTF.

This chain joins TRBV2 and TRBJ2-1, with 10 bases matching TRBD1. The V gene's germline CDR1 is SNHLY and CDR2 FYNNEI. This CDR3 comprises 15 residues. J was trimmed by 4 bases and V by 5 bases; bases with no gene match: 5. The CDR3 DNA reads TGTGCCAGCAGTACTGACAGGGGGCCTTACAATGAGCAGTTCTTC. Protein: CASSTDRGPYNEQFF.

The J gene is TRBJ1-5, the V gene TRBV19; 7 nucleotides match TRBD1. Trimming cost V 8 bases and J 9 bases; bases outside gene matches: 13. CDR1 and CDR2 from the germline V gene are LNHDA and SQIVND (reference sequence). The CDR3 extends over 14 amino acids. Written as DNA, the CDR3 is TGTGCCAGTCAGCTAGTAGGGGGCGAATCGCCCCAGCATTTT. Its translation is CASQLVGGESPQHF.

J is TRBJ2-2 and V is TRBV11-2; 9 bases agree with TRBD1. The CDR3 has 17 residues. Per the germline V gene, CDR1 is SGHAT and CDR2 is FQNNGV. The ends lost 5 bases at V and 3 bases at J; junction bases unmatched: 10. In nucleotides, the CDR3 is TGTGCCAGCAGCCCCATTGGACAGGGGCGGCACACCGGGGAGCTGTTTTTT. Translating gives CASSPIGQGRHTGELFF.

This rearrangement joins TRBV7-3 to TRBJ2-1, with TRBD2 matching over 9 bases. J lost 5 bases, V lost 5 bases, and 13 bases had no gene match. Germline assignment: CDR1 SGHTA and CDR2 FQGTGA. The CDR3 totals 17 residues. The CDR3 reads CASSPVLAGVGNNEQFF. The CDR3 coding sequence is TGTGCCAGCAGCCCCGTTTTAGCGGGGGTCGGGAACAATGAGCAGTTCTTC. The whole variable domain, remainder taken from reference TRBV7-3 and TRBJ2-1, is GAGVSQTPSNKVTEKGKYVELRCDPISGHTALYWYRQSLGQGPEFLIYFQGTGAADDSGLPNDRFFAVRPEGSVSTLKIQRTERGDSAVYLCASSPVLAGVGNNEQFFGPGTRLTVL.

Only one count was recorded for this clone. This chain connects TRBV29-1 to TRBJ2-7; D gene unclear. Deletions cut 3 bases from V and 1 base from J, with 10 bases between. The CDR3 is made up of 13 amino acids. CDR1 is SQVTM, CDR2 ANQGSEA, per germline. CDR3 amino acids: CSVDVGGSYEQYF. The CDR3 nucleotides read TGCAGCGTTGACGTAGGCGGTTCCTACGAGCAGTACTTC.

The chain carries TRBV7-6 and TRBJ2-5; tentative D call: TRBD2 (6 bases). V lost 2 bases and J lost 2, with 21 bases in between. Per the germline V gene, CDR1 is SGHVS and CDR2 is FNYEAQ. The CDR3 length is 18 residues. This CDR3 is CASSLPTTLATAQETQYF. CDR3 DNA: TGTGCCAGCAGCTTACCGACGACCCTAGCGACCGCTCAAGAGACCCAGTACTTC.

The CDR3 DNA reads TGTGCCAGCAGTTCCTCCCTCTGGGGGGACAGGGTTCGGTTCGAGCAGTACTTC. Translated: CASSSSLWGDRVRFEQYF. The J gene is TRBJ2-7, the V gene TRBV27; 9 bases map to TRBD1. The CDR3 runs to 18 residues. Germline V gives CDR1 MNHEY, CDR2 SMNVEV (reference sequence). Trimming removed 4 bases from V and 6 bases from J; junction bases left unmatched: 19.

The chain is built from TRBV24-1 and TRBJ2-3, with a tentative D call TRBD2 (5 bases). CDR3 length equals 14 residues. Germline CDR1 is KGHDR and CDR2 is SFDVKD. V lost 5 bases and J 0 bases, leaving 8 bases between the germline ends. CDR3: CATSGGLSTDTQYF. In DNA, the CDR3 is TGTGCCACCAGTGGTGGACTGAGCACAGATACGCAGTATTTT.

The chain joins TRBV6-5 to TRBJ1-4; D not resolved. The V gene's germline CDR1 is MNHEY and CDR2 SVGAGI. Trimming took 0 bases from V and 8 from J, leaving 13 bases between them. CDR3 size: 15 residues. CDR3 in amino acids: CASSYSASWREKLFF. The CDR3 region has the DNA TGTGCCAGCAGTTACTCGGCCTCTTGGCGGGAAAAACTGTTTTTT.

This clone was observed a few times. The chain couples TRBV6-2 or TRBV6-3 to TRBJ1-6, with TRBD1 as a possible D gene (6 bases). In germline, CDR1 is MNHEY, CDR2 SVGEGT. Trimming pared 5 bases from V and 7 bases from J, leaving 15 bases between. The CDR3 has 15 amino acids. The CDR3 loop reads CASSTKFQGNSPLHF. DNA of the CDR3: TGTGCCAGCAGTACTAAGTTCCAGGGGAATTCACCCCTCCACTTT.